Below are 5 T cell receptor beta chains sequenced from a single sample in a study of cytotoxic CD8 clonotypes in ibrutinib-treated CLL. Sequencing used immunoSEQ multiplex PCR; TCRdb keeps in-frame clones, though not all of them. The data contain around 310,000 clones, 80% of them singletons. The sample consisted of PBMCs, taken before ibrutinib treatment. All receptors derive from a human donor with chronic lymphocytic leukemia.

The chain uses TRBV7-9 and TRBJ2-5; 7 nucleotides match TRBD1. The trim removed 1 base at V and 1 base at J, leaving 6 bases unmatched. CDR3 length: 16 amino acids. The germline gives CDR1 SEHNR, CDR2 FQNEAQ (reference sequence). The CDR3 bases are TGTGCCAGCAGCTTAGTGGGCAGGGGGACCCAAGAGACCCAGTACTTC. This encodes CASSLVGRGTQETQYF. Together with reference TRBV7-9 and TRBJ2-5, the CDR3 gives the full variable domain: DTGVSQNPRHKITKRGQNVTFRCDPISEHNRLYWYRQTLGQGPEFLTYFQNEAQLEKSRLLSDRFSAERPKGSFSTLEIQRTEQGDSAMYLCASSLVGRGTQETQYFGPGTRLLVL.

This clone is a singleton in its sample. The rearrangement joins TRBV5-1 to TRBJ2-1; D call uncertain. Deletions cut 7 bases from V and 9 bases from J, with 20 bases between. From germline, CDR1 is SGHRS and CDR2 YFSETQ. The CDR3 extends over 14 amino acids. CDR3 sequence: CASGETPEVCEQFF. CDR3 nucleotide sequence: TGCGCCAGCGGAGAAACTCCCGAAGTCTGTGAGCAGTTCTTC.

The rearrangement uses TRBV28 and TRBJ1-3; D gene ambiguous. Germline V lookup: CDR1 MDHEN, CDR2 SYDVKM. CDR3 size: 10 residues. Trimming stripped 5 bases from V and 7 bases from J, with 3 bases between. The CDR3 region is CASSRNTIYF. The CDR3 nucleotides are TGTGCCAGCAGTCGGAACACCATATATTTT.

The CDR3: CASSLVTAGETQYF. The CDR3 nucleotides are TGTGCCAGCAGCTTAGTTACGGCGGGAGAGACCCAGTACTTC. V is TRBV11-2 and J is TRBJ2-5; D is perhaps TRBD2 (5 bases). Germline V gene lookup returns CDR1 SGHAT and CDR2 FQNNGV. Trimming took off 1 base at V and 4 bases at J, with 10 bases between the two ends. The CDR3 extends over 14 amino acids. Drawing the rest from reference TRBV11-2 and TRBJ2-5, the complete variable domain is EAGVAQSPRYKIIEKRQSVAFWCNPISGHATLYWYQQILGQGPKLLIQFQNNGVVDDSQLPKDRFSAERLKGVDSTLKIQPAKLEDSAVYLCASSLVTAGETQYFGPGTRLLVL.

V usage is TRBV27 and J usage is TRBJ1-3, with D possibly being TRBD1 (6 bases). The CDR3 extends over 17 amino acids. Trimming stripped 2 bases from V and 4 bases from J, with 18 bases between. Germline values: CDR1 MNHEY, CDR2 SMNVEV (reference sequence). CDR3 in DNA: TGTGCCAGCAGTTTAAGGCTTCGTCCAGGGGCGGGAAACACCATATATTTT. This encodes CASSLRLRPGAGNTIYF.